The next 21 T cell receptor beta chains were all read from a single sample in a study of blood T cell repertoires in COVID-19. TCRdb's copy holds only in-frame clones and misses some; the assay was immunoSEQ multiplex PCR. The sample carries approximately 200,000 clones, around 84% recorded once. Sequencing was performed on PBMCs or T cells enriched from blood (not recorded which). Every receptor here comes from a man aged 40-55 years who had recovered from COVID-19.

V gene TRBV10-3 combines with J gene TRBJ2-7; TRBD1 matches 9 bases. V gave up 6 bases and J gave up 4 bases; unmatched junction bases: 4. CDR1 and CDR2 (germline): ENHRY, SYGVKD. The CDR3 covers 13 residues. CDR3 coding DNA: TGTGCCATCAGCCGGGACAGGGTGTACGAGCAGTACTTC. Protein sequence: CAISRDRVYEQYF.

This clone was observed a single time. The V call is TRBV4-1, the J call TRBJ2-3; a weak D match, TRBD2 (6 bases). The CDR3 runs to 16 residues. V gave up 1 base and J gave up 5 bases, with 16 bases separating them. CDR1 is MGHRA and CDR2 is YSYEKL in the germline V gene. The CDR3: CASSQGPPGVGDTQYF. The DNA of the CDR3 is TGCGCCAGCAGCCAAGGGCCACCGGGAGTGGGAGATACGCAGTATTTT.

The chain has TRBV5-5 and TRBJ2-2; TRBD2 aligns across 9 bases. Trimming took 1 base from V and 5 from J; bases not matched to a gene: 15. Germline CDR1 SGHKS, CDR2 YYEKEE (reference sequence). The CDR3 runs to 19 residues. CDR3 amino acids: CASSLLGTSFRSRTGELFF. CDR3 DNA sequence: TGTGCCAGCAGCTTGTTGGGGACTAGCTTTCGGTCTCGGACCGGGGAGCTGTTTTTT.

The rearrangement joins TRBV5-1 to TRBJ2-5; no clear D. The V gene's germline CDR1 is SGHRS and CDR2 YFSETQ. V lost 3 bases and J lost 5, with 14 bases in between. There are 14 residues in the CDR3. CDR3: CASSSPRQLETQYF. Written as DNA, the CDR3 is TGCGCCAGCAGCTCGCCGAGGCAGTTGGAGACCCAGTACTTC.

The rearrangement joins TRBV7-3 to TRBJ2-7; 12 nucleotides match TRBD1. With 5 bases clipped from V and 6 bases from J, the junction kept 11 bases outside the gene matches. The CDR3 is 16 amino acids. CDR1 and CDR2 (germline): SGHTA, FQGTGA. The CDR3 coding sequence is TGTGCCAGCAGCCCACCTGGGGGGGACAGGGGGCCCGAGCAGTACTTC. Translated, it gives CASSPPGGDRGPEQYF. Looking up the rest from reference TRBV7-3 and TRBJ2-7 gives the full variable domain: GAGVSQTPSNKVTEKGKYVELRCDPISGHTALYWYRQSLGQGPEFLIYFQGTGAADDSGLPNDRFFAVRPEGSVSTLKIQRTERGDSAVYLCASSPPGGDRGPEQYFGPGTRLTVT.

This sequence joins TRBV5-1 and TRBJ1-2; perhaps TRBD1 as D (5 bases). CDR1 is SGHRS, CDR2 YFSETQ, per germline. The V gene lost 4 bases and the J gene lost 4 bases, with 14 bases spanning the gap. This CDR3 spans 14 amino acids. CDR3 in amino acids: CASSPGQGRYGYTF. CDR3 sequence (DNA): TGCGCCAGCAGCCCCGGTCAGGGCCGCTATGGCTACACCTTC.

This chain uses TRBV4-1 with TRBJ1-2; D is unclear. The CDR3 is 14 amino acids. Per the germline V gene, CDR1 is MGHRA and CDR2 is YSYEKL. Between the trimmed V and J ends, which lost 0 bases and 2 bases, there was a span of 7 bases. The CDR3 DNA reads TGCGCCAGCAGCCAAGATAGAGCGAACTATGGCTACACCTTC. Translated, it gives CASSQDRANYGYTF.

V gene TRBV4-1 combines with J gene TRBJ2-6; D is ambiguous. The CDR3 sequence is 16 residues long. CDR1 is MGHRA, CDR2 YSYEKL, per germline. V gave up 2 bases and J gave up 0 bases, with 8 bases separating them. CDR3 amino acids: CASSQQVVSGANVLTF. In DNA form, the CDR3 reads TGCGCCAGCAGCCAACAGGTGGTCTCTGGGGCCAACGTCCTGACTTTC.

In this sample, this clone turned up a few times. The chain uses TRBV28 and TRBJ1-2; D is perhaps TRBD1 (5 bases). The germline V gene encodes CDR1 MDHEN and CDR2 SYDVKM. CDR3 length: 14 amino acids. V was trimmed by 7 bases and J by 3 bases, leaving 15 bases between them. CDR3 DNA: TGTGCCAGCAAGGAAAACAGGAAAGACTATGGCTACACCTTC. Translated, it gives CASKENRKDYGYTF.

The chain uses TRBV4-1 and TRBJ2-5; D not resolved. Per germline, CDR1 MGHRA and CDR2 YSYEKL. The CDR3 contains 16 residues. V was cut by 0 bases and J by 4 bases, with 15 bases left in between. The CDR3 DNA reads TGCGCCAGCAGCCAAGACGTCTACACAGTCAGAGAGACCCAGTACTTC. Translation gives CASSQDVYTVRETQYF.

V usage is TRBV11-2 and J usage is TRBJ1-6, with TRBD1 matching over 9 bases. Losses at the gene ends were 5 bases for V and 11 bases for J; bases not matched to a gene: 10. This CDR3 is built from 15 residues. CDR1 and CDR2 from the germline V gene are SGHAT and FQNNGV. CDR3 residues: CASSARQGGAPPLHF. The CDR3 DNA reads TGTGCCAGCAGCGCCCGACAGGGGGGAGCCCCACCCCTCCACTTT.

The chain uses TRBV9 and TRBJ2-3; D remains ambiguous. The CDR3 runs to 15 residues. CDR1 is SGDLS, CDR2 YYNGEE, per germline. Trimming stripped 4 bases from V and 2 bases from J, with 14 bases between. CDR3 nucleotide sequence: TGTGCCAGCAGCCAATTCTCAACTAACACAGATACGCAGTATTTT. Translated, it gives CASSQFSTNTDTQYF.

The V gene is TRBV29-1, the J gene TRBJ1-3; D not certain. V lost 6 bases and J 4 bases, leaving 10 bases between the germline ends. The CDR3 covers 12 residues. Germline loops: CDR1 SQVTM, CDR2 ANQGSEA. The CDR3 sequence: CSVETGGNTIYF. The CDR3 nucleotides read TGCAGCGTGGAGACTGGAGGAAACACCATATATTTT.

The rearrangement joins TRBV19 to TRBJ1-1; D not resolved. Trimming pared 3 bases from V and 5 bases from J, leaving 10 bases between. This CDR3 comprises 13 residues. CDR1 and CDR2 (germline): LNHDA, SQIVND (reference sequence). In DNA form, the CDR3 reads TGTGCCAGTAGTATGGCTGTGAGGACTGAAGCTTTCTTT. Its translation is CASSMAVRTEAFF.

A few counts support this clone. This chain links TRBV28 with TRBJ1-2; TRBD1 agrees at 7 bases. The junction had 7 bases not matched to a gene; V was cut back by 5 bases and J by 4 bases. The CDR3 extends over 14 amino acids. Germline V gene lookup returns CDR1 MDHEN and CDR2 SYDVKM. CDR3 loop: CASSPTGLVYGYTF. As DNA, the CDR3 is TGTGCCAGCAGTCCGACAGGGTTGGTCTATGGCTACACCTTC.

The V call is TRBV5-1, the J call TRBJ2-3; D is uncertain. The CDR3 is made up of 14 amino acids. CDR1 and CDR2 from the germline V gene are SGHRS and YFSETQ. V lost 0 bases, J lost 2 bases, and 7 bases lay in between. CDR3 sequence (DNA): TGCGCCAGCAGCTTGGGGGCCATCACAGATACGCAGTATTTT. This translates into CASSLGAITDTQYF. Combining the CDR3 with reference TRBV5-1 and TRBJ2-3 gives the whole variable domain KAGVTQTPRYLIKTRGQQVTLSCSPISGHRSVSWYQQTPGQGLQFLFEYFSETQRNKGNFPGRFSGRQFSNSRSEMNVSTLELGDSALYLCASSLGAITDTQYFGPGTRLTVL.

This chain links TRBV20-1 with TRBJ2-7, with TRBD1 identical over 9 bases. Germline CDR1 DFQATT, CDR2 SNEGSKA (reference sequence). The CDR3 is made up of 15 amino acids. V was pared by 3 bases and J by 6 bases, with 12 bases of the junction left unmatched. The CDR3 DNA is TGCAGTGCTAGTAACCCCCGGGACAGGGTAACCGAGCAGTACTTC. It codes for CSASNPRDRVTEQYF.

The chain links TRBV6-1 to TRBJ2-7; 9 nucleotides match TRBD1. The V gene's germline CDR1 is MNHNS and CDR2 SASEGT. This CDR3 has 16 amino acids. J was trimmed by 0 bases and V by 4 bases; bases with no gene match: 7. The CDR3 sequence is CASSVLPGQGSYEQYF. In DNA form, the CDR3 reads TGTGCCAGCAGTGTACTACCGGGACAGGGCTCCTACGAGCAGTACTTC.

The gene calls are TRBV28 and TRBJ2-7; 9 positions match TRBD1. The CDR3 is 15 residues long. CDR1 is MDHEN, CDR2 SYDVKM, per germline. V lost 3 bases, J lost 2 bases, and 5 bases stayed unmatched. The CDR3 is CASSFFRQGAYEQYF. The CDR3 bases are TGTGCCAGCAGTTTCTTCCGACAGGGGGCCTACGAGCAGTACTTC.

This chain uses TRBV18 with TRBJ1-2; the D gene is possibly TRBD1 (6 bases). The germline V gene has CDR1 KGHSH and CDR2 LQKENI. There are 14 residues in the CDR3. Trimming removed 2 bases at V and 2 bases at J, with 9 bases between. CDR3 loop: CASSPADSNYGYTF. CDR3 in DNA: TGTGCCAGCTCACCAGCGGACAGCAACTATGGCTACACCTTC.

CDR3 in DNA: TGTGCCAGCAGTTACTCGAGCGGGACTTCCAATGAGCAGTTCTTC. As protein: CASSYSSGTSNEQFF. The rearrangement uses TRBV6-5 and TRBJ2-1, with 7 bases that match TRBD2. Germline V lookup: CDR1 MNHEY, CDR2 SVGAGI. Losses at the gene ends were 0 bases for V and 6 bases for J; bases not matched to a gene: 5. CDR3 size: 15 residues.